This T cell receptor beta chain was sequenced during a study of T cells in Graves' hyperthyroidism and ophthalmopathy. Amplification targeted TCR beta CDR3 regions from RNA transcripts. A first-round RT-PCR of the TCR CDR3 used the HTBI primer set. TCRdb ran MiXCR on the multiplex PCR reads and lists one entry per CDR3 protein. The profile shows 300,000 to 500,000 distinct CDR3 sequences, just under 15% of them singletons. This clonotype was seen a few times. Its antigen remains unknown. Study-level findings and limits: Clonotypes that were expanded in thyroid above 0.001 mostly appeared in blood too.

PBMCs were sourced from approximately 10 ml fresh peripheral blood. Trimming pared 0 bases from V and 4 bases from J, leaving 7 bases between. Germline V gene data show CDR1 as KGHSH and CDR2 as LQKENI. CDR3 size: 13 residues. V and J are TRBV18 and TRBJ2-7; maybe TRBD1 (5 bases). The clonotype comes from a woman aged 25 to 39 with Graves' hyperthyroidism. Sequencing was performed on blood. CDR3 DNA: TGTGCCAGCTCACCACCGACAGAATACGAGCAGTACTTC. Its protein is CASSPPTEYEQYF.